The 14 T cell receptor beta chains given below trace back to one sample, sequenced in a study of blood T cell repertoires in COVID-19. Produced via immunoSEQ multiplex PCR; TCRdb's table is partial and in-frame only. The sample yields about 230,000 clones, around 82% seen once. Input material: peripheral blood. The receptor set was obtained from a man older than 75 with acute or convalescent COVID-19.

The chain recombines TRBV19 with TRBJ1-6; possible D gene TRBD1, 6 bases. V was pared by 8 bases and J by 7 bases, with 18 bases between. CDR1 and CDR2 from the germline V gene are LNHDA and SQIVND (reference sequence). This CDR3 has 15 amino acids. In nucleotides, the CDR3 is TGTGCCAGTCGCCCAGGGAGGGGGGCAAATTCACCCCTCCACTTT. Translated, it gives CASRPGRGANSPLHF.

The V call is TRBV7-8, the J call TRBJ2-3, with 7 bases aligning to TRBD2. The CDR3 length is 15 residues. Germline V CDR1 and CDR2: SGHVS, FQNEAQ. The J segment lost 1 base and the V segment lost 2 bases, leaving 3 bases of the junction unmatched. The chain's CDR3 is CASSLRRGGTDTQYF. The CDR3, as DNA: TGTGCCAGCAGCTTACGTCGGGGGGGCACAGATACGCAGTATTTT.

This clone came up once. CDR3 sequence (DNA): TGCGCCAGCAGCCTAATCGTCCCGGAGGGCACTGAAGCTTTCTTT. Translation: CASSLIVPEGTEAFF. This chain joins TRBV5-1 and TRBJ1-1; D is unresolved. Germline V gives CDR1 SGHRS, CDR2 YFSETQ. V lost 4 bases and J 4 bases, leaving 17 bases between the germline ends. The CDR3 loop spans 15 amino acids.

V is TRBV7-2 and J is TRBJ2-5; D unclear. V shed 4 bases and J shed 7 bases, with 19 bases lying between them. There are 15 residues in the CDR3. Germline loops: CDR1 SGHTA, CDR2 FQGNSA. The CDR3 sequence is CASSSNLLSSGTQYF. CDR3 nucleotides: TGTGCCAGCAGCTCCAACCTCCTCAGTTCTGGGACCCAGTACTTC.

The chain joins TRBV12-3 or TRBV12-4 to TRBJ2-3; no firm D call. The CDR3 consists of 12 residues. V was pared by 3 bases and J by 11 bases, with 12 bases between. CDR3 residues: CASSFEEMGQYF. In DNA, the CDR3 is TGTGCCAGCAGTTTCGAGGAGATGGGGCAGTATTTT.

The chain recombines TRBV6-5 with TRBJ2-7; D remains unclear. CDR3 length: 11 amino acids. Looked up from germline, CDR1 is MNHEY and CDR2 is SVGAGI. V was trimmed by 6 bases and J by 5 bases, leaving 8 bases between them. CDR3 protein: CASSPQNEQYF. The CDR3 coding sequence is TGTGCCAGCAGCCCGCAGAACGAGCAGTACTTC.

CDR3 protein: CASRRQGFGNTIYF. CDR3 nucleotides: TGTGCCAGTCGCAGACAGGGGTTTGGAAACACCATATATTTT. J is TRBJ1-3 and V is TRBV19, with TRBD1 matching over 8 bases. The CDR3 is made up of 14 amino acids. V lost 8 bases and J lost 3; bases outside the gene matches: 6. Germline V gene sequence: CDR1 LNHDA, CDR2 SQIVND (reference sequence).

The chain recombines TRBV18 with TRBJ2-1, with D tentatively TRBD2 (5 bases). Trimming took 6 bases from V and 7 from J, leaving 10 bases between them. The CDR3 contains 12 residues. The germline CDR1 and CDR2 sequences are KGHSH and LQKENI. CDR3: CASSGSGNEQFF. In DNA, the CDR3 is TGTGCCAGCTCCGGGTCGGGGAATGAGCAGTTCTTC.

The rearrangement links TRBV7-9 to TRBJ1-6, with TRBD1 identical over 7 bases. This CDR3 is 13 amino acids long. The germline V gene has CDR1 SEHNR and CDR2 FQNEAQ (reference sequence). The junction had 4 bases not matched to a gene; V was cut back by 6 bases and J by 8 bases. This chain's CDR3 is CASRTGLDSPLHF. CDR3 DNA sequence: TGTGCCAGCAGGACAGGGTTGGATTCACCCCTCCACTTT.

V is TRBV15 and J is TRBJ2-3; 8 nucleotides line up with TRBD1. Unmatched junction bases numbered 8, after V lost 5 bases and J lost 1 base. This CDR3 comprises 16 residues. CDR1 and CDR2 (germline): LNHNV, YYDKDF (reference sequence). The chain's CDR3 is CATSGERTGRTDTQYF. In DNA form, the CDR3 reads TGTGCCACCAGCGGTGAACGGACAGGGCGCACAGATACGCAGTATTTT.

The chain uses TRBV3-1 (or the pseudogene TRBV3-2) and TRBJ1-6; the D is unclear. V lost 6 bases and J 9 bases, leaving 15 bases between the germline ends. CDR1 and CDR2 from the germline V gene are LGHDT and YNNKEL (reference sequence). This CDR3 is 14 amino acids long. The DNA of the CDR3 is TGTGCCAGCAGTCGGGCGGAGGGATCTTCACCCCTCCACTTT. Translating it yields CASSRAEGSSPLHF.

This chain joins TRBV11-2 and TRBJ2-7; TRBD1 is a possible D gene (6 bases). Germline lookup yields CDR1 SGHAT and CDR2 FQNNGV. The CDR3 is 13 residues long. V was clipped by 2 bases and J by 6 bases, with 11 bases between them. CDR3 region: CASSLWGQGEQYF. The DNA for the CDR3 is TGTGCCAGCAGCTTATGGGGGCAGGGCGAGCAGTACTTC.

The chain couples TRBV7-2 to TRBJ2-7; 14 nucleotides line up with TRBD2. This CDR3 region has 15 residues. The ends lost 5 bases at V and 6 bases at J; junction bases unmatched: 6. The germline V gene has CDR1 SGHTA and CDR2 FQGNSA. CDR3 sequence reads: CASSETSGRAFEQYF. The CDR3 coding sequence is TGTGCCAGCAGCGAGACTAGCGGGAGGGCCTTCGAGCAGTACTTC.

V gene TRBV27 combines with J gene TRBJ1-5, with 7 positions matching TRBD1. The V segment lost 6 bases and the J segment 2 bases; nucleotides outside the gene matches: 10. This CDR3 spans 16 amino acids. Germline CDR1 and CDR2: MNHEY and SMNVEV (reference sequence). Here the CDR3 DNA reads TGTGCCAGCAGCCGATTCGACAGGGTGGGCAATCAGCCCCAGCATTTT. Protein sequence: CASSRFDRVGNQPQHF.